These T cell receptor beta chains were read from a single sample in a study of blood T cell repertoires in COVID-19. Here immunoSEQ multiplex PCR was the method, and the copy in TCRdb shows in-frame clones only, minus some. Among 69,000 or so clones, under 85% were seen once, and the ten largest hold less than 15%. Sequencing used peripheral blood. The receptor set was obtained from a man aged 45-65 years with COVID-19, enrolled during active disease. CDR3s include the opening cysteine and the closing phenylalanine or tryptophan. D genes are given only for firm matches. Clone size is shown for a subset of rows, as once, few, many or a class of expanded clone.

d_call: NA; v_call: TRBV29-1; j_call: TRBJ2-7; clone_size: NA; cdr3_nt: TGCAGCGGGAAGGGGGACTCCTACGAGCAGTACTTC; cdr3_aa: CSGKGDSYEQYF
d_call: NA; v_call: TRBV12-3/TRBV12-4; j_call: TRBJ2-7; clone_size: NA; cdr3_nt: TGTGCCAGCAGTACTGGAGTATCCAACGAGCAGTACTTC; cdr3_aa: CASSTGVSNEQYF
d_call: NA; v_call: TRBV5-1; j_call: TRBJ2-6; clone_size: NA; cdr3_nt: TGCGCCAGCAGTTCAGATTTCTCTGGGGCCAACGTCCTGACTTTC; cdr3_aa: CASSSDFSGANVLTF
d_call: TRBD1; v_call: TRBV4-2; j_call: TRBJ1-2; clone_size: NA; cdr3_nt: TGTGCCAGCAGCCAGCCGGGACAGGGTTATGGCTACACCTTC; cdr3_aa: CASSQPGQGYGYTF
d_call: TRBD2; v_call: TRBV11-2; j_call: TRBJ2-5; clone_size: NA; cdr3_nt: TGTGCCAGCAGCTTAGACCGGCTAGCGGGGGGACAAGAGACCCAGTACTTC; cdr3_aa: CASSLDRLAGGQETQYF
d_call: NA; v_call: TRBV3-1/TRBV3-2; j_call: TRBJ1-2; clone_size: NA; cdr3_nt: TGTGCCAGCAGCCAAGAAAGCCAGGGTAGCTATGGCTACACCTTC; cdr3_aa: CASSQESQGSYGYTF
d_call: TRBD1; v_call: TRBV29-1; j_call: TRBJ1-5; clone_size: NA; cdr3_nt: TGCAGCGTCAGACAGGGGTCGGGGCAGCCCCAGCATTTT; cdr3_aa: CSVRQGSGQPQHF
d_call: NA; v_call: TRBV20-1; j_call: TRBJ1-5; clone_size: NA; cdr3_nt: TGCAGTGCTAGTCAAGGACAGTTCAATCAGCCCCAGCATTTT; cdr3_aa: CSASQGQFNQPQHF
d_call: NA; v_call: TRBV11-2; j_call: TRBJ1-5; clone_size: NA; cdr3_nt: TGTGCCAGCAGCACAAACAATCAGCCCCAGCATTTT; cdr3_aa: CASSTNNQPQHF
d_call: NA; v_call: TRBV2; j_call: TRBJ2-1; clone_size: NA; cdr3_nt: TGTGCCAGCGCGGGATTTAGCGGCAGCTCCTACAATGAGCAGTTCTTC; cdr3_aa: CASAGFSGSSYNEQFF
d_call: NA; v_call: TRBV12-5; j_call: TRBJ2-5; clone_size: NA; cdr3_nt: TGTGCTAGTGGTCCCCAGAATCTTCAAGAGACCCAGTACTTC; cdr3_aa: CASGPQNLQETQYF
d_call: NA; v_call: TRBV4-3; j_call: TRBJ1-1; clone_size: NA; cdr3_nt: TGCGCCAGCAGCCAAGAAGTGAACTCTGAAGCTTTCTTT; cdr3_aa: CASSQEVNSEAFF
d_call: TRBD1; v_call: TRBV29-1; j_call: TRBJ1-6; clone_size: few; cdr3_nt: TGCAGCGTTATAGTCGGGGGACAGAATTCACCCCTCCACTTT; cdr3_aa: CSVIVGGQNSPLHF
d_call: TRBD2; v_call: TRBV10-3; j_call: TRBJ2-4; clone_size: NA; cdr3_nt: TGTGCCATCAGCGAGAGAACTAGCGGGGATGACATTCAGTACTTC; cdr3_aa: CAISERTSGDDIQYF
d_call: TRBD1; v_call: TRBV9; j_call: TRBJ1-2; clone_size: NA; cdr3_nt: TGTGCCAGCAGCGTAGGTAGCATCAACCTGGACAGGGGGCAACAGCACTATGGCTACACCTTC; cdr3_aa: CASSVGSINLDRGQQHYGYTF
d_call: TRBD1; v_call: TRBV7-2; j_call: TRBJ2-5; clone_size: NA; cdr3_nt: TGTGCCAGCAGCCTGGGGACAGGTGGGGAGACCCAGTACTTC; cdr3_aa: CASSLGTGGETQYF
d_call: NA; v_call: TRBV7-3; j_call: TRBJ1-2; clone_size: NA; cdr3_nt: TGTGCCAGCAGCTCGGGATCCCGTGCGAGGTATGGCTACACCTTC; cdr3_aa: CASSSGSRARYGYTF
d_call: TRBD2; v_call: TRBV4-1; j_call: TRBJ2-1; clone_size: NA; cdr3_nt: TGCGCCAGCAGCCCAAGGGAGGCTAGCGGTTACAATGAGCAGTTCTTC; cdr3_aa: CASSPREASGYNEQFF
d_call: TRBD1; v_call: TRBV7-2; j_call: TRBJ2-7; clone_size: NA; cdr3_nt: TGTGCCAGCAGCTTAGAGGGGGCGTCCGAGCAGTACTTC; cdr3_aa: CASSLEGASEQYF
d_call: NA; v_call: TRBV3-1/TRBV3-2; j_call: TRBJ1-1; clone_size: NA; cdr3_nt: TGTGCCAGCAGCCAAGTACCGGGATTAGAAGCTTTCTTT; cdr3_aa: CASSQVPGLEAFF
d_call: NA; v_call: TRBV14; j_call: TRBJ2-6; clone_size: NA; cdr3_nt: TGTGCCAGCAGCCCGATTTTCGGTTCGATCTCTGGGGCCAACGTCCTGACTTTC; cdr3_aa: CASSPIFGSISGANVLTF
d_call: TRBD2; v_call: TRBV7-9; j_call: TRBJ2-5; clone_size: NA; cdr3_nt: TGTGCCAGCAGGGTAGCGGGGGTAGAGACCCAGTACTTC; cdr3_aa: CASRVAGVETQYF
d_call: TRBD1; v_call: TRBV24-1; j_call: TRBJ2-7; clone_size: NA; cdr3_nt: TGTGCCACCAGTGATTCAGCACAGGGGGCGACGGGGGAGCAGTACTTC; cdr3_aa: CATSDSAQGATGEQYF
d_call: TRBD1; v_call: TRBV10-3; j_call: TRBJ2-3; clone_size: NA; cdr3_nt: TGTGCCATCAGTGGGACAGGGGGCACAGATACGCAGTATTTT; cdr3_aa: CAISGTGGTDTQYF
d_call: NA; v_call: TRBV18; j_call: TRBJ2-5; clone_size: NA; cdr3_nt: TGTGCCAGCTCACCCGACAGGCCCGGGCCAGGTCGGACCCAGTACTTC; cdr3_aa: CASSPDRPGPGRTQYF
d_call: NA; v_call: TRBV10-3; j_call: TRBJ1-4; clone_size: NA; cdr3_nt: TGTGCCACACAAGGGGGGGGGATTGATGAAAAACTGTTTTTT; cdr3_aa: CATQGGGIDEKLFF
d_call: NA; v_call: TRBV30; j_call: TRBJ1-5; clone_size: few; cdr3_nt: TGTGCCTGGAGTGTACGAGGGGGTAGGAATCAGCCCCAGCATTTT; cdr3_aa: CAWSVRGGRNQPQHF
d_call: TRBD1; v_call: TRBV10-1; j_call: TRBJ1-4; clone_size: NA; cdr3_nt: TGCGCCAGCAGTCCGGGACAGAAGAATGAAAAACTGTTTTTT; cdr3_aa: CASSPGQKNEKLFF
d_call: TRBD1; v_call: TRBV7-2; j_call: TRBJ1-6; clone_size: NA; cdr3_nt: TGTGCCAGCAGCCCCGGGACAGGGCTCTATAATTCACCCCTCCACTTT; cdr3_aa: CASSPGTGLYNSPLHF
d_call: NA; v_call: TRBV4-1; j_call: TRBJ2-2; clone_size: NA; cdr3_nt: TGCGCCAGCAGCCATCCCTCTCCGAACACCGGGGAGCTGTTTTTT; cdr3_aa: CASSHPSPNTGELFF
d_call: TRBD1; v_call: TRBV6-5; j_call: TRBJ2-7; clone_size: NA; cdr3_nt: TGTGCCAGCAGCACTCCAACAGGGGACTCCTACGAGCAGTACTTC; cdr3_aa: CASSTPTGDSYEQYF
d_call: TRBD2; v_call: TRBV7-3; j_call: TRBJ2-3; clone_size: NA; cdr3_nt: TGTGCCAGCAGCCCAGCGGGGGGGCTGGTAGATACGCAGTATTTT; cdr3_aa: CASSPAGGLVDTQYF
d_call: NA; v_call: TRBV7-2; j_call: TRBJ2-1; clone_size: NA; cdr3_nt: TGTGCCAGCAGCTACCGCGGCGGGACCTCTTACAATGAGCAGTTCTTC; cdr3_aa: CASSYRGGTSYNEQFF
d_call: NA; v_call: TRBV19; j_call: TRBJ2-5; clone_size: NA; cdr3_nt: TGTGCCAGTAGCCTTTCTAACGAGAAAGAGACCCAGTACTTC; cdr3_aa: CASSLSNEKETQYF
d_call: TRBD2; v_call: TRBV24-1; j_call: TRBJ2-3; clone_size: NA; cdr3_nt: TGTGCCACCAGTGCCCACCCCGGGACTAGCGAGGAAGCAGATACGCAGTATTTT; cdr3_aa: CATSAHPGTSEEADTQYF
d_call: TRBD1; v_call: TRBV4-3; j_call: TRBJ2-6; clone_size: NA; cdr3_nt: TGCGCCAGCAGCCAAACAGGGGCTGGGGCCAACGTCCTGACTTTC; cdr3_aa: CASSQTGAGANVLTF
d_call: TRBD1; v_call: TRBV11-3; j_call: TRBJ1-4; clone_size: few; cdr3_nt: TGTGCCAGCAGCTTAGCAACAGGGGGAAAACTGTTTTTT; cdr3_aa: CASSLATGGKLFF
d_call: NA; v_call: TRBV12-3/TRBV12-4; j_call: TRBJ1-1; clone_size: NA; cdr3_nt: TGTGCCAGCACCCTACTGACAGGCACTGAAGCTTTCTTT; cdr3_aa: CASTLLTGTEAFF
d_call: TRBD1; v_call: TRBV5-6; j_call: TRBJ2-7; clone_size: NA; cdr3_nt: TGTGCCAGCAGCTTGCTGGACAGGGTCCCTCACGAGCAGTACTTC; cdr3_aa: CASSLLDRVPHEQYF
d_call: NA; v_call: TRBV27; j_call: TRBJ1-2; clone_size: NA; cdr3_nt: TGTGCCAGCAGTTATGGAGCAGGGACTTTAGGCTACACCTTC; cdr3_aa: CASSYGAGTLGYTF
d_call: NA; v_call: TRBV11-1; j_call: TRBJ1-2; clone_size: NA; cdr3_nt: TGTGCCAGCAGCTCCGACCCAACAGGGCTGGATGGCTACACCTTC; cdr3_aa: CASSSDPTGLDGYTF
d_call: TRBD1; v_call: TRBV7-2; j_call: TRBJ2-2; clone_size: NA; cdr3_nt: TGTGCCAGCAGCTTAACAGGGGGGAACACCGGGGAGCTGTTTTTT; cdr3_aa: CASSLTGGNTGELFF
d_call: TRBD1; v_call: TRBV19; j_call: TRBJ1-1; clone_size: NA; cdr3_nt: TGTGCCAGCGCCACTCAAACAGGGGGCACTGAAGCTTTCTTT; cdr3_aa: CASATQTGGTEAFF
d_call: TRBD2; v_call: TRBV7-2; j_call: TRBJ2-7; clone_size: NA; cdr3_nt: TGTGCCAGCAGCCTTGGGCAAGCGGGGGGTTCCTACGAGCAGTACTTC; cdr3_aa: CASSLGQAGGSYEQYF